This is a list of T cell receptor beta chains from one sample in a study of T cells in Graves' hyperthyroidism and ophthalmopathy. TCRdb reprocessed the multiplex PCR reads with MiXCR, giving one entry per CDR3 protein. The table records a few hundred thousand distinct CDR3 sequences, around 14% of them present only once. Sequences were obtained from blood. The receptors were gathered from a woman aged 25 to 39 with Graves' hyperthyroidism. The CDR3 runs from the conserved cysteine through the conserved F or W. Each record gives: D gene, V gene, clone size, J gene, CDR3 protein, CDR3 DNA. The D gene is left open where the match is weak. The size entry is marked missing in some rows and otherwise reads once, few, many or a size class.

d_gene: NA
v_gene: TRBV18
abundance: NA
j_gene: TRBJ1-5
CDR3aa: CASSPQQAGGQPQHF
CDR3nt: TGTGCCAGCTCACCGCAGCAGGCGGGGGGGCAGCCCCAGCATTTT

d_gene: TRBD1
v_gene: TRBV6-6
abundance: many
j_gene: TRBJ1-2
CDR3aa: CASSYWDRDYGYTF
CDR3nt: TGTGCCAGCAGTTACTGGGACAGGGACTATGGCTACACCTTC

d_gene: NA
v_gene: TRBV15
abundance: few
j_gene: TRBJ1-1
CDR3aa: CATSTGHSNTEAFF
CDR3nt: TGTGCCACCAGCACCGGCCACTCCAACACTGAAGCTTTCTTT

d_gene: NA
v_gene: TRBV30
abundance: many
j_gene: TRBJ2-1
CDR3aa: CAWDRVSYNEQFF
CDR3nt: TGTGCCTGGGACCGGGTCTCCTACAATGAGCAGTTCTTC

d_gene: NA
v_gene: TRBV15
abundance: many
j_gene: TRBJ2-6
CDR3aa: CATSRDPQGLTGANVLTF
CDR3nt: TGTGCCACCAGCAGAGACCCACAGGGCTTAACTGGGGCCAACGTCCTGACTTTC

d_gene: NA
v_gene: TRBV12-3/TRBV12-4
abundance: NA
j_gene: TRBJ1-1
CDR3aa: CASGITVNTEALF
CDR3nt: TGTGCCAGCGGTATCACAGTGAACACTGAAGCTCTCTTT

d_gene: NA
v_gene: TRBV20-1
abundance: many
j_gene: TRBJ2-7
CDR3aa: CSARDFPEQYF
CDR3nt: TGCAGTGCTAGAGATTTCCCCGAGCAGTACTTC

d_gene: NA
v_gene: TRBV30
abundance: few
j_gene: TRBJ2-6
CDR3aa: CAWSPRRGVTGANVLTF
CDR3nt: TGTGCCTGGAGCCCGAGGAGGGGGGTAACTGGGGCCAACGTCCTGACTTTC

d_gene: NA
v_gene: TRBV9
abundance: many
j_gene: TRBJ2-5
CDR3aa: CASSVGGYRETQYF
CDR3nt: TGTGCCAGCAGCGTTGGGGGATACCGAGAGACCCAGTACTTC

d_gene: NA
v_gene: TRBV7-2
abundance: many
j_gene: TRBJ2-5
CDR3aa: CASSLKQGGETQYF
CDR3nt: TGTGCCAGCAGCTTGAAACAGGGAGGCGAGACCCAGTACTTC

d_gene: TRBD2
v_gene: TRBV5-1
abundance: many
j_gene: TRBJ2-1
CDR3aa: CASSLNAGAVYNEQFF
CDR3nt: TGCGCCAGCAGCTTGAATGCGGGAGCCGTCTACAATGAGCAGTTCTTC

d_gene: NA
v_gene: TRBV9
abundance: few
j_gene: TRBJ1-3
CDR3aa: CASSVRSDSSGNTIYF
CDR3nt: TGTGCCAGCAGCGTAAGATCTGACAGCTCTGGAAACACCATATATTTT